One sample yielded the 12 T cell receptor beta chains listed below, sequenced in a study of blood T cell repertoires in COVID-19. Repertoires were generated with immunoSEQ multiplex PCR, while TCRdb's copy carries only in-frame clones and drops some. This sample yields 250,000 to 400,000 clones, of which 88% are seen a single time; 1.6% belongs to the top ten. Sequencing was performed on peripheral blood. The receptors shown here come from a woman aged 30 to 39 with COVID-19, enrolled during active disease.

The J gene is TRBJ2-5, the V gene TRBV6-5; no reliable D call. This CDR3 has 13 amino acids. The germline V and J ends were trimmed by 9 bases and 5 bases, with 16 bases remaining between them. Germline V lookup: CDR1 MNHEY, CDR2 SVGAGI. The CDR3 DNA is TGTGCCAGTACATACTCCGAGGTGGAGACCCAGTACTTC. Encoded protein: CASTYSEVETQYF.

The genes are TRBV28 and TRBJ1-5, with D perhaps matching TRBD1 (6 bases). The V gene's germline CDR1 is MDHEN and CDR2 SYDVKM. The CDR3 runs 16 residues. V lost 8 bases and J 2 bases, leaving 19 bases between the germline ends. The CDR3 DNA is TGTGCCAGCGAGATTGGCCGGGGGGCGGGCAATCAGCCCCAGCATTTT. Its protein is CASEIGRGAGNQPQHF.

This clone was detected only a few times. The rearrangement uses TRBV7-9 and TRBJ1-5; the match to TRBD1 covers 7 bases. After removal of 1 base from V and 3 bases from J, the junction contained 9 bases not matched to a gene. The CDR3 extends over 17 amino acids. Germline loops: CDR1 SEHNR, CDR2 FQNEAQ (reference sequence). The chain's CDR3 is CASSLGAGTETNQPQHF. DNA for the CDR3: TGTGCCAGCAGCTTAGGGGCGGGGACAGAAACCAATCAGCCCCAGCATTTT.

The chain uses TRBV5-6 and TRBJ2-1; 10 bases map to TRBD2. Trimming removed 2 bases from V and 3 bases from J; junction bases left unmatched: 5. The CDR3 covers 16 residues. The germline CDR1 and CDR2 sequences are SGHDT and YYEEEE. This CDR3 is CASSLERGGFYNEQFF. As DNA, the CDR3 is TGTGCCAGCAGCTTAGAGCGGGGGGGATTCTACAATGAGCAGTTCTTC.

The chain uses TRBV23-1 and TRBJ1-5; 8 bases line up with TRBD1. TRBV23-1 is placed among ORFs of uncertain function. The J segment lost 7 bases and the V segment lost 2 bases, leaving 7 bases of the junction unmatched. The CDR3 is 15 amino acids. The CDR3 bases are TGCGCCAGCAGTCAACGCAGGGGGCGTCGGCAGCCCCAGCATTTT. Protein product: CASSQRRGRRQPQHF.

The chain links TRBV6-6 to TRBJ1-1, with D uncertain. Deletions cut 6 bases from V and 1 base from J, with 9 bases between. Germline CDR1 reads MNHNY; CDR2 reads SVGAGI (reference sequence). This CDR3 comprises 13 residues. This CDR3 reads CASRKHTNTEAFF. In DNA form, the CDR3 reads TGTGCCAGCAGGAAACACACGAACACTGAAGCTTTCTTT.

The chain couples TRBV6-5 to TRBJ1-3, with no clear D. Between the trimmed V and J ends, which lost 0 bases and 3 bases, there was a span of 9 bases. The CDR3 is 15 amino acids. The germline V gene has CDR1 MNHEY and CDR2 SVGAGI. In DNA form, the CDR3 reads TGTGCCAGCAGTTACTCACCGTCGGGTGGAAACACCATATATTTT. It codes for CASSYSPSGGNTIYF.

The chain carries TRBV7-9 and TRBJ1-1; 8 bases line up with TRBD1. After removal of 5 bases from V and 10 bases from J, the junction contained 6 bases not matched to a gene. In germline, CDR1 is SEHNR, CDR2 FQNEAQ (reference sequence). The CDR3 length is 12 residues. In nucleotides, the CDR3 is TGTGCCAGCAGCCGCGGACAGGGCATAGCTTTCTTT. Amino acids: CASSRGQGIAFF.

This CDR3 is CASSPRTGRDSFF. For the CDR3, the DNA is TGTGCCAGCAGCCCAAGGACAGGGCGCGATTCTTTCTTT. The chain combines TRBV7-8 with TRBJ1-1, with 8 bases identical to TRBD1. The CDR3 has 13 amino acids. The J segment lost 12 bases and the V segment lost 5 bases, leaving 11 bases of the junction unmatched. Germline V gives CDR1 SGHVS, CDR2 FQNEAQ.

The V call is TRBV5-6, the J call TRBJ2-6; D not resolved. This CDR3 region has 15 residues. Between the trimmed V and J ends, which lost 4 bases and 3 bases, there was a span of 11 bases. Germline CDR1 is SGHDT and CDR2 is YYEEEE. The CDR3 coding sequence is TGTGCCAGCAGCGTAGTTTCGAGTGGGGCCAACGTCCTGACTTTC. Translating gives CASSVVSSGANVLTF.

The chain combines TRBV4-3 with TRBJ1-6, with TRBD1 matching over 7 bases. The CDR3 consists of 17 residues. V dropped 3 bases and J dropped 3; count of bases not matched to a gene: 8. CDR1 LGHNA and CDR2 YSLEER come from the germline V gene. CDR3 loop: CASSQIGQVGYNSPLHF. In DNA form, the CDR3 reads TGCGCCAGCAGCCAGATAGGACAGGTCGGCTATAATTCACCCCTCCACTTT.

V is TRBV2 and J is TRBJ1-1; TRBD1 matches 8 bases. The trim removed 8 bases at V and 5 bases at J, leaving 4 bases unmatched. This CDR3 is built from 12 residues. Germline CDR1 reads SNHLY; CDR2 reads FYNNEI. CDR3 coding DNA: TGTGCCAGCTTACAGGGGGGGACTGAAGCTTTCTTT. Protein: CASLQGGTEAFF.